The next 12 T cell receptor beta chains were all read from a single sample in a study of shared clonotypes between healthy human individuals. The repertoire was sequenced with immunoSEQ multiplex PCR; TCRdb's copy has only in-frame clones and lacks some. The sample records approximately 940,000 clones, over 60% being singletons. Sequenced: memory CD4+ T cells sorted from blood. Specified subset: CD45RA-negative fraction. The receptor source for this set is a young man in good health.

In its sample, this clone was seen once. This chain joins TRBV21-1 and TRBJ2-3. TRBV21-1 is shown as a pseudogene. This CDR3 has 15 amino acids. CDR3 in DNA: TGTGCCAGCGCCCCCGGCAGTCCGGGCACAGATACGCAGTATTTT. It is translated as CASAPGSPGTDTQYF.

The V and J genes are TRBV7-2 and TRBJ1-5; the D gene is possibly TRBD1 (6 bases). Germline CDR1 and CDR2: SGHTA and FQGNSA. This CDR3 has 16 residues. The V end was cut by 1 base, the J end by 3 bases, with 13 bases between. The CDR3 coding sequence is TGTGCCAGCAGCTTAGTGGGGACACCGACCAATCAGCCCCAGCATTTT. Its translation is CASSLVGTPTNQPQHF.

CDR3 sequence reads: CASSPRGGAYNEQFF. The DNA of the CDR3 is TGTGCCAGCAGCCCGAGGGGGGGAGCCTACAATGAGCAGTTCTTC. The chain employs TRBV7-2 and TRBJ2-1; possibly TRBD2 for D (7 bases). CDR3 length: 15 residues. V was shortened by 5 bases and J by 2 bases, with 13 bases between the two germline ends. Germline V gene lookup returns CDR1 SGHTA and CDR2 FQGNSA.

The chain employs TRBV7-9 and TRBJ2-3; 9 nucleotides match TRBD2. Per germline, CDR1 SEHNR and CDR2 FQNEAQ (reference sequence). The CDR3 is 14 amino acids. V shed 4 bases and J 4 bases; nucleotides not matched to a gene: 3. The CDR3 is CASSSRGGPDTQYF. Here the CDR3 DNA reads TGTGCCAGCAGCTCGCGGGGGGGCCCAGATACGCAGTATTTT.

The V and J genes are TRBV6-6 and TRBJ2-1; unclear D gene. The germline V gene has CDR1 MNHNY and CDR2 SVGAGI (reference sequence). V dropped 2 bases and J dropped 10 bases, with 9 bases sitting between them. This CDR3 region has 12 residues. CDR3 amino acids: CASSYASKEQFF. CDR3 nucleotide sequence: TGTGCCAGCAGTTACGCCAGCAAAGAGCAGTTCTTC.

This clone was found many times. This sequence joins TRBV19 and TRBJ1-3; 7 bases map to TRBD1. With V trimmed by 6 bases and J by 4 bases, 3 bases remained unmatched. This CDR3 is built from 13 residues. The germline V gene encodes CDR1 LNHDA and CDR2 SQIVND (reference sequence). The CDR3 spells CASRMDRGNTIYF. The CDR3 region has the DNA TGTGCCAGTAGAATGGACAGGGGAAACACCATATATTTT.

The J gene is TRBJ2-5, the V gene TRBV6-5; no clear D gene. The CDR3 totals 14 residues. CDR1 and CDR2 (germline): MNHEY, SVGAGI. V gave up 7 bases and J gave up 7 bases, with 19 bases separating them. CDR3 sequence reads: CASTPGGTRGTQYF. The CDR3 DNA reads as TGTGCCAGCACCCCGGGCGGAACAAGAGGGACCCAGTACTTC.

V and J are TRBV5-1 and TRBJ1-3; tentatively, D is TRBD1 (6 bases). The CDR3 covers 15 residues. V lost 5 bases and J lost 3, with 15 bases in between. In germline, CDR1 is SGHRS, CDR2 YFSETQ. CDR3 sequence (DNA): TGCGCCAGCAGTCCTTCCGGGACATATGGAAACACCATATATTTT. It translates to CASSPSGTYGNTIYF.

This clone has just one count. V and J are TRBV30 and TRBJ1-1, with 7 bases fitting TRBD1. Germline CDR1 reads GTSNPN; CDR2 reads SVGIG (reference sequence). Trimming took 1 base from V and 3 from J; bases not matched to a gene: 8. The CDR3 has 15 residues. The CDR3 loop reads CAWSGGDRTYTEAFF. In DNA form, the CDR3 reads TGTGCCTGGAGTGGAGGGGACAGAACTTACACTGAAGCTTTCTTT.

V is TRBV28 and J is TRBJ1-6; TRBD1 might be the D (5 bases). The length of the CDR3 is 16 residues. Per the germline V gene, CDR1 is MDHEN and CDR2 is SYDVKM. V lost 4 bases, J lost 3 bases, and 13 bases lay in between. This CDR3 is CASSSLGGSYNSPLHF. CDR3 in DNA: TGTGCCAGCAGTTCCCTTGGGGGTAGCTATAATTCACCCCTCCACTTT.

This clone was detected ten times or more. For the CDR3, the DNA is TGTGCCAGCAGCTCCGGGAGTAGCAATCAGCCCCAGCATTTT. Translated: CASSSGSSNQPQHF. The rearrangement links TRBV11-2 to TRBJ1-5; D gene uncertain. Germline V gene lookup returns CDR1 SGHAT and CDR2 FQNNGV. With 4 bases removed from V and 0 bases from J, the gap between germline ends came to 7 bases. The CDR3 has 14 residues.

The chain employs TRBV5-1 and TRBJ2-1, with 8 bases matching TRBD1. Germline V CDR1 and CDR2: SGHRS, YFSETQ. The CDR3 has 17 residues. The trim removed 3 bases at V and 6 bases at J, leaving 14 bases unmatched. The CDR3, as DNA: TGCGCCAGCAGCTCCGGACAGGGTGTTGGGATGGGCAATGAGCAGTTCTTC. This translates into CASSSGQGVGMGNEQFF.